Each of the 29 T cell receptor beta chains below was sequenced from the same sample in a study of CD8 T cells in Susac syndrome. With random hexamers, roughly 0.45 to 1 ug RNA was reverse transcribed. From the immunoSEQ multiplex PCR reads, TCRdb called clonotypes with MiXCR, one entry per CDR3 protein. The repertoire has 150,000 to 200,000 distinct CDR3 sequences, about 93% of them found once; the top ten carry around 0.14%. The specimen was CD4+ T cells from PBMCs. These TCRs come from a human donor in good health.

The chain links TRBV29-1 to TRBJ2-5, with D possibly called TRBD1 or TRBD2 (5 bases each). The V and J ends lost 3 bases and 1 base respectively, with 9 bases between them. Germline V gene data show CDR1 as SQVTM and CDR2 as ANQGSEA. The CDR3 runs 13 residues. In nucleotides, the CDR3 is TGCAGCGTTGAGGTTGGGGGCCAAGAGACCCAGTACTTC. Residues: CSVEVGGQETQYF.

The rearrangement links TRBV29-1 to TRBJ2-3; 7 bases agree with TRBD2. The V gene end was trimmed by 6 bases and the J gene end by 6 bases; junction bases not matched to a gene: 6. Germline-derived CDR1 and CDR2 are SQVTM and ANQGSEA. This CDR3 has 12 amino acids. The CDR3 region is CSVLLGGDTQYF. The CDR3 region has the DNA TGCAGCGTCTTATTGGGAGGGGATACGCAGTATTTT.

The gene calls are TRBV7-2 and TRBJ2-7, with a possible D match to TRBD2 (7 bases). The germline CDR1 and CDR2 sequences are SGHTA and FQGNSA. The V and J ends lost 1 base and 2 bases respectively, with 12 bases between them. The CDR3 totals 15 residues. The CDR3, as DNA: TGTGCCAGCAGCTTAGAGAGGGGGGGAGCCTACGAGCAGTACTTC. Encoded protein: CASSLERGGAYEQYF.

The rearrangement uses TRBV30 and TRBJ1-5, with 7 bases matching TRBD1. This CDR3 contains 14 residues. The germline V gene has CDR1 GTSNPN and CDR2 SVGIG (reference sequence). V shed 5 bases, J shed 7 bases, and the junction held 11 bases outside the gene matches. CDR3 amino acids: CAWQTGTSEQPQHF. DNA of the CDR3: TGTGCCTGGCAGACAGGGACAAGCGAGCAGCCCCAGCATTTT.

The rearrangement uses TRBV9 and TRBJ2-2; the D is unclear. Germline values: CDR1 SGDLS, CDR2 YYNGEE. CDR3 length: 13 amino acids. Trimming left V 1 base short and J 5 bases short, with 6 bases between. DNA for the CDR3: TGTGCCAGCAGCGTACACGCTACCGGGGAGCTGTTTTTT. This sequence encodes CASSVHATGELFF. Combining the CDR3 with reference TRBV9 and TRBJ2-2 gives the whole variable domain DSGVTQTPKHLITATGQRVTLRCSPRSGDLSVYWYQQSLDQGLQFLIQYYNGEERAKGNILERFSAQQFPDLHSELNLSSLELGDSALYFCASSVHATGELFFGEGSRLTVL.

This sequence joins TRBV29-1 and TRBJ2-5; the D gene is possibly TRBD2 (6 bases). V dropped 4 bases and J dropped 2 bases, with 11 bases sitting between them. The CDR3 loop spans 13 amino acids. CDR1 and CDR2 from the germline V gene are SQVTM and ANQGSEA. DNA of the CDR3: TGCAGCGTTGGACCGGGACTGCAAGAGACCCAGTACTTC. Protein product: CSVGPGLQETQYF.

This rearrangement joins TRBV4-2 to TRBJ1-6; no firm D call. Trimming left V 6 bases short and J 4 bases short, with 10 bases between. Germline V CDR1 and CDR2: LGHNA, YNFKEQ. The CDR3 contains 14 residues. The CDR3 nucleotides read TGTGCCAGCAGGAGACTCATGTATAATTCACCCCTCCACTTT. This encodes CASRRLMYNSPLHF.

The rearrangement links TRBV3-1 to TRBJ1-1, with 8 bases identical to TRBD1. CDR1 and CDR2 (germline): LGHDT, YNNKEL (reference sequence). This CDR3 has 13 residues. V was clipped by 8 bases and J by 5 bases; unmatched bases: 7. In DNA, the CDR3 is TGTGCCAGCGCGCCACAGGGGGGGACTGAAGCTTTCTTT. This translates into CASAPQGGTEAFF.

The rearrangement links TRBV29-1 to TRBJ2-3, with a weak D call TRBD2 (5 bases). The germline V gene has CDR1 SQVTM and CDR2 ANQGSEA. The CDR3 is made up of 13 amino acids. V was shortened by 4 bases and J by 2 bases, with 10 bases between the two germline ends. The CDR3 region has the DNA TGCAGCGTTGTACGGGAATTCACAGATACGCAGTATTTT. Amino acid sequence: CSVVREFTDTQYF.

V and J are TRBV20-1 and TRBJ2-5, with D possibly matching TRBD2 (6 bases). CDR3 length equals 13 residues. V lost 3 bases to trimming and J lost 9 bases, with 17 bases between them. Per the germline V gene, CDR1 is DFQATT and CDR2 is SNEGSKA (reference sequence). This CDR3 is CSARGTSDWAQYF. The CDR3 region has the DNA TGCAGTGCTAGGGGGACTTCGGACTGGGCCCAGTACTTC.

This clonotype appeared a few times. CDR3 nucleotide sequence: TGCGCCAGCAGTCCCGGACAGGGCGGCCACGAGCAGTACTTC. The encoded protein is CASSPGQGGHEQYF. The rearrangement joins TRBV5-1 to TRBJ2-7; 8 bases fit TRBD1. CDR1 and CDR2 (germline): SGHRS, YFSETQ. The CDR3 runs to 14 residues. The V gene end was trimmed by 5 bases and the J gene end by 5 bases; junction bases not matched to a gene: 9.

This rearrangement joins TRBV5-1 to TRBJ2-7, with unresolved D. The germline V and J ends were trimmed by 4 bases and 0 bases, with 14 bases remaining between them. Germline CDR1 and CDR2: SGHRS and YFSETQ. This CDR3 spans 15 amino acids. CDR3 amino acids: CASSLTTRSSYEQYF. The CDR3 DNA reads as TGCGCCAGCAGCCTAACAACAAGGAGCTCCTACGAGCAGTACTTC.

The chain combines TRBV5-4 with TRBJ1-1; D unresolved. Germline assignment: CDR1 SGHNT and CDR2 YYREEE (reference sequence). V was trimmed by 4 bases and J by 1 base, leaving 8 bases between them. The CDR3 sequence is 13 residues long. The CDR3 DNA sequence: TGTGCCAGCAGCCATGACACGAACACTGAAGCTTTCTTT. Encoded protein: CASSHDTNTEAFF.

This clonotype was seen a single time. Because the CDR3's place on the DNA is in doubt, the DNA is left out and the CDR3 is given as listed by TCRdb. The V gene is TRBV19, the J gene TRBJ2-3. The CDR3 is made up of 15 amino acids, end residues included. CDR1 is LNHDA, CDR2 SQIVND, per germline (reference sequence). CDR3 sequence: CASSILATSTDTQYF.

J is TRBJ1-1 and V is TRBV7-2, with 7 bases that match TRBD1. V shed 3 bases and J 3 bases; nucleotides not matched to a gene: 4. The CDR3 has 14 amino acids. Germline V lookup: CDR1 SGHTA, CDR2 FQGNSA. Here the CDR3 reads CASSFDRAYTEAFF. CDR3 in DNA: TGTGCCAGCAGCTTTGACAGGGCATACACTGAAGCTTTCTTT.

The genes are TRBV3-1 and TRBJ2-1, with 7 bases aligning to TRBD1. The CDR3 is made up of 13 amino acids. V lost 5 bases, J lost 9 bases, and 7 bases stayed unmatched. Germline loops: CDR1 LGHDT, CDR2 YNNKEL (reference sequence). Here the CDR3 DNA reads TGTGCCAGCAGCGGGACAGCCGGAGCTGAGCAGTTCTTC. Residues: CASSGTAGAEQFF.

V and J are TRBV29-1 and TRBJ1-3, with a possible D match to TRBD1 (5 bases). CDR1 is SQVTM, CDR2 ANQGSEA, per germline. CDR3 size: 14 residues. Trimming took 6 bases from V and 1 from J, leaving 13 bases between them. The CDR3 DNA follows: TGCAGCGTGCAGGGAAAGGCATCTGGAAACACCATATATTTT. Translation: CSVQGKASGNTIYF.

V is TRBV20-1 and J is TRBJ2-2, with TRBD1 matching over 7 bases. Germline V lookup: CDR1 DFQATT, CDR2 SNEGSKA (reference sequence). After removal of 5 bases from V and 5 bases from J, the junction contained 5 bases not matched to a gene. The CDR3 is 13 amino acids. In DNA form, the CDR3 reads TGCAGTGCTCAGACAGGGATTACCGGGGAGCTGTTTTTT. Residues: CSAQTGITGELFF.

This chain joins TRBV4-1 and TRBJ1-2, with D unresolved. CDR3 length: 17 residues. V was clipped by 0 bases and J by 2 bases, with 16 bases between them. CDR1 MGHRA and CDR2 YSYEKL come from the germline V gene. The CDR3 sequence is CASSQDRSAELNYGYTF. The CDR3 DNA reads TGCGCCAGCAGCCAAGATAGGTCGGCAGAGCTCAACTATGGCTACACCTTC.

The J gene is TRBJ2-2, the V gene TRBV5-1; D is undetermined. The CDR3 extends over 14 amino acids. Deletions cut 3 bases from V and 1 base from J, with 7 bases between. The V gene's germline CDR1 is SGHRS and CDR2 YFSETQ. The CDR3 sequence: CASSSDLNTGELFF. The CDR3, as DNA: TGCGCCAGCAGCTCAGATCTGAACACCGGGGAGCTGTTTTTT.

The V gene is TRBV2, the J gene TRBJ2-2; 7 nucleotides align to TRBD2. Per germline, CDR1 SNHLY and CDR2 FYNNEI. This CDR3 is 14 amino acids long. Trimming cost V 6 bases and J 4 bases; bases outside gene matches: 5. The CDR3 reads CASRRLAATGELFF. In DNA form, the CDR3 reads TGTGCCAGCAGGAGACTAGCTGCCACCGGGGAGCTGTTTTTT.

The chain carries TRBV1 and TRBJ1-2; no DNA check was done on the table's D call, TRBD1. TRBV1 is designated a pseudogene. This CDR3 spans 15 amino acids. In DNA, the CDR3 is TGCACCAGCAGCCTCAAAAAACAGGGTGTAGACGGCTACACCTTC. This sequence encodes CTSSLKKQGVDGYTF.

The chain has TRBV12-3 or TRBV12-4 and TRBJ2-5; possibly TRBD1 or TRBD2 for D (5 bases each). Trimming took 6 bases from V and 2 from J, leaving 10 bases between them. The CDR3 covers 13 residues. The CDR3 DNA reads TGTGCCAGCAGCCGGGACGCACAAGAGACCCAGTACTTC. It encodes CASSRDAQETQYF.

In DNA form, the CDR3 reads TGTGCCAGCAGCTCCTCCATTCAGGGAAAGCTCACCTTC. It encodes CASSSSIQGKLTF. This sequence joins TRBV7-9 and TRBJ1-2; tentative D call: TRBD1 (5 bases). The germline V gene has CDR1 SEHNR and CDR2 FQNEAQ (reference sequence). Between the trimmed V and J ends, which lost 4 bases and 13 bases, there was a span of 19 bases. The CDR3 contains 13 residues.

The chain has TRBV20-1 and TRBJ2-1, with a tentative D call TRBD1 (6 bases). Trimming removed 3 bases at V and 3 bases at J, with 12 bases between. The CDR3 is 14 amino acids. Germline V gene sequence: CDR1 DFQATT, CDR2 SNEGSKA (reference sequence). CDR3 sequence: CSASRGAGYNEQFF. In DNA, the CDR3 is TGCAGTGCTAGCAGGGGCGCGGGCTACAATGAGCAGTTCTTC.

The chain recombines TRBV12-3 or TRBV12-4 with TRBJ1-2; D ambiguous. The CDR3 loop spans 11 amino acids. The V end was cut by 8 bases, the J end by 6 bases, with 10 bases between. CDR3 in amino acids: CASGLRNGYTF. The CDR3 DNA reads TGTGCCAGCGGACTCCGGAATGGCTACACCTTC.

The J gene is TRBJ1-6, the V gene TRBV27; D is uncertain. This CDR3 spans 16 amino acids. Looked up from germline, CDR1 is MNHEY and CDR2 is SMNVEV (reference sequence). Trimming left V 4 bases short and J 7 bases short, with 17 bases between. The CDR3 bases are TGTGCCAGCAGTTCCTCCTCCTCTTCGCCCAATTCACCCCTCCACTTT. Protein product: CASSSSSSSPNSPLHF.

In nucleotides, the CDR3 is TGTGCCACCAGCATGACTAGTAGGACAGATACGCAGTATTTT. Translation gives CATSMTSRTDTQYF. The chain recombines TRBV15 with TRBJ2-3; TRBD2 is a possible D gene (6 bases). CDR3 length: 14 amino acids. Germline V lookup: CDR1 LNHNV, CDR2 YYDKDF (reference sequence). Trimming stripped 4 bases from V and 3 bases from J, with 11 bases between. Full variable domain (rest looked up from reference TRBV15 and TRBJ2-3): DAMVIQNPRYQVTQFGKPVTLSCSQTLNHNVMYWYQQKSSQAPKLLFHYYDKDFNNEADTPDNFQSRRPNTSFCFLDIRSPGLGDTAMYLCATSMTSRTDTQYFGPGTRLTVL.

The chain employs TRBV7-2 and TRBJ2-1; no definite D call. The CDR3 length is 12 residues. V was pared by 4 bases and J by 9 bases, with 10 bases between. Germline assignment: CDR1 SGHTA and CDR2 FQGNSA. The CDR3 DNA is TGTGCCAGCAGCTCATCGCGCACTGAGCAGTTCTTC. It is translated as CASSSSRTEQFF.